This paragraph reports one T cell receptor (beta chain). From germline, CDR1 is SGDLS and CDR2 YYNGEE. With 4 bases clipped from V and 0 bases from J, the junction kept 4 bases outside the gene matches. The CDR3 runs to 17 residues. Measured with immunoSEQ multiplex PCR; TCRdb has only the in-frame clones, and not every one. The sample comprises 140,000 to 150,000 clones, around nine tenths of which are singletons, and about 3% rests with the top ten. The record originates from a study of T cell responses to AZD1222 COVID-19 vaccine. The receptor was derived from an adult in good health. The sample consisted of peripheral blood, taken on day 0 of MenACWY control vaccination. This chain joins TRBV9 and TRBJ2-1, with 13 bases identical to TRBD2. The chain's CDR3 is CASSPRLAGGSYNEQFF. DNA for the CDR3: TGTGCCAGCAGCCCAAGACTAGCGGGGGGCTCCTACAATGAGCAGTTCTTC.